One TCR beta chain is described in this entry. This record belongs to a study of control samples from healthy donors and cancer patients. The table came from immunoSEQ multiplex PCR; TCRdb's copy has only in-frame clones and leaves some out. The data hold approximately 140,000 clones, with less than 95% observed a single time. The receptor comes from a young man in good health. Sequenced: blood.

CDR3 protein: CSVEGRQNTEAFF. As DNA, the CDR3 is TGCAGCGTTGAGGGTAGACAGAACACTGAAGCTTTCTTT. The chain combines TRBV29-1 with TRBJ1-1; no firm D call. Trimming took 3 bases from V and 1 from J, leaving 9 bases between them. Per germline, CDR1 SQVTM and CDR2 ANQGSEA. The CDR3 loop spans 13 amino acids.